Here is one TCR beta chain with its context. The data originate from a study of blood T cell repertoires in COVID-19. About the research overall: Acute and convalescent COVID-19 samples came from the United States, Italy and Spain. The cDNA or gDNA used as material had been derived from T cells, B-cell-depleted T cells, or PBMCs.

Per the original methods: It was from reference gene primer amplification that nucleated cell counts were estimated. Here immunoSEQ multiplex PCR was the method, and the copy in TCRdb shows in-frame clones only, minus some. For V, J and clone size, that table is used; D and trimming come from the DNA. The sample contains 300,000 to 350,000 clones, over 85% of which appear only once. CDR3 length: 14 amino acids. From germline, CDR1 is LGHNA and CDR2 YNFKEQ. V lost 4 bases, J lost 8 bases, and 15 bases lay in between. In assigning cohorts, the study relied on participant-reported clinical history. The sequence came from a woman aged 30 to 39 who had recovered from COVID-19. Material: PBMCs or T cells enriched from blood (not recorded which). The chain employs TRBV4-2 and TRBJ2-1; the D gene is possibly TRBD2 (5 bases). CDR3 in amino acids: CASSLSGERDEQFF. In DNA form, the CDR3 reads TGTGCCAGCAGCCTAAGTGGGGAGAGGGATGAGCAGTTCTTC.